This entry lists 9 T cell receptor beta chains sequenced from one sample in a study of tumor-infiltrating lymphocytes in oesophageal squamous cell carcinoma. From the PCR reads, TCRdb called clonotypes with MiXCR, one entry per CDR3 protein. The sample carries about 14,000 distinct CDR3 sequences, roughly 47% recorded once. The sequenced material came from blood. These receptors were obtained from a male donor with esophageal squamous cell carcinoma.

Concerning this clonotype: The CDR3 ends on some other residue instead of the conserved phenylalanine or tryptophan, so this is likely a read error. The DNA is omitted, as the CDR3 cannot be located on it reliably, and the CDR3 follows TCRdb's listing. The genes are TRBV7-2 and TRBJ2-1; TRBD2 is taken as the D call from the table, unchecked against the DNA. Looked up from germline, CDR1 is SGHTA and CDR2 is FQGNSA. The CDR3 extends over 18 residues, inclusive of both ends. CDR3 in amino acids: CASSSMSTAGIYEQYFGA.

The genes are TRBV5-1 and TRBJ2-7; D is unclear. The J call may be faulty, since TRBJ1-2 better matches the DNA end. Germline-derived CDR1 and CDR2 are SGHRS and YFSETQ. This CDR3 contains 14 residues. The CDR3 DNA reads TGCGCCAGCAGCCTAGACATAGGTGACTATGGCTACACCTTC. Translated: CASSLDIGDYGYTF.

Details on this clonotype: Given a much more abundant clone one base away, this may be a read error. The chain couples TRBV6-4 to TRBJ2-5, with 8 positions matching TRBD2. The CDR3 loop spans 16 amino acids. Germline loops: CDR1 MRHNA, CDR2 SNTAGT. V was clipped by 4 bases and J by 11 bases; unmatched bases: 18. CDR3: CASSGTGTSVYNEQYF. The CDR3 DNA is TGTGCCAGCAGTGGCACCGGGACTAGTGTCTACAATGAGCAGTACTTC.

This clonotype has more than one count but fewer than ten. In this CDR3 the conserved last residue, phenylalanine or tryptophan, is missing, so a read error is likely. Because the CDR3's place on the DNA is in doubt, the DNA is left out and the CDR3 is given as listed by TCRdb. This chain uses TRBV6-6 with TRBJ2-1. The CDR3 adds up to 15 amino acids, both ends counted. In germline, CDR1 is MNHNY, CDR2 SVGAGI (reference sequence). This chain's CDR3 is CASSYSSDHGYTFGS.

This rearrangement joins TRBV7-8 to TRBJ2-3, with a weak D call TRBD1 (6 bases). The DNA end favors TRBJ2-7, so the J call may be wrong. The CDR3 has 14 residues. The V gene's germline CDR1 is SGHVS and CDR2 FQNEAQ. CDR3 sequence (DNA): TGTGCCAGCAGCTTAGCACAGGGACGCTACGAGCAGTACTTC. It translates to CASSLAQGRYEQYF.

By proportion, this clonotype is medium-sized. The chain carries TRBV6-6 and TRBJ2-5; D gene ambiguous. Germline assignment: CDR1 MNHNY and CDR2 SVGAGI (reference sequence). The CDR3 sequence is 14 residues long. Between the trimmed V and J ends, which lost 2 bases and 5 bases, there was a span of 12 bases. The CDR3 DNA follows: TGTGCCAGCAGTTACGGTCCAGCCCTGGAGACCCAGTACTTC. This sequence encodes CASSYGPALETQYF.

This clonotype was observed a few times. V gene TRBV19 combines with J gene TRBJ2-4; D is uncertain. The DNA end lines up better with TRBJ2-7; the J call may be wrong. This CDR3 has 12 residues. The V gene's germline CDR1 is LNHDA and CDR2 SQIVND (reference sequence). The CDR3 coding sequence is TGTGCCAGTAGTACGTCAGCTGGCGAGCAGTACTTC. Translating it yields CASSTSAGEQYF.

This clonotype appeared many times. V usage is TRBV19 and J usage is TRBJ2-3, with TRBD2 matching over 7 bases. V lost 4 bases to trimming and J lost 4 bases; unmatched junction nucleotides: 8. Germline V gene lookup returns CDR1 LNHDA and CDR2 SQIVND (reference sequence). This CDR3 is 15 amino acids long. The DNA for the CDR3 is TGTGCCAGTAGTAATCTCGCGGGAGCTGCAGATACGCAGTATTTT. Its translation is CASSNLAGAADTQYF.

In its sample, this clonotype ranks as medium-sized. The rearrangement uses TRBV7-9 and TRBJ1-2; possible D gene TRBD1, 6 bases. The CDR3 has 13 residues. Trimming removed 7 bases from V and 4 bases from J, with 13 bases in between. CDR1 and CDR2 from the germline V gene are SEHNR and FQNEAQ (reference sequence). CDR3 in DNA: TGTGCCAGCACCAATCTACAGGGCTATGGCTACACCTTC. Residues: CASTNLQGYGYTF.